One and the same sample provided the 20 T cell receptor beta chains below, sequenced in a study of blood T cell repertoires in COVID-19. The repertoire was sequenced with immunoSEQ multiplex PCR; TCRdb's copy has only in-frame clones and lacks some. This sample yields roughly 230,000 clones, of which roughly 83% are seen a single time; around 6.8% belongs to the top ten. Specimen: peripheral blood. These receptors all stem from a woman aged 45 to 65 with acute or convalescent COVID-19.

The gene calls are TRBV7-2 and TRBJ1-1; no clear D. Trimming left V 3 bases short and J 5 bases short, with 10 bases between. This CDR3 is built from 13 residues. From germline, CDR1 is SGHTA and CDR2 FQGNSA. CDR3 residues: CASSLPEGTEAFF. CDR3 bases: TGTGCCAGCAGCTTGCCAGAGGGAACTGAAGCTTTCTTT. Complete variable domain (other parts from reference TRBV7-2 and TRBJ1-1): GAGVSQSPSNKVTEKGKDVELRCDPISGHTALYWYRQSLGQGLEFLIYFQGNSAPDKSGLPSDRFSAERTGGSVSTLTIQRTQQEDSAVYLCASSLPEGTEAFFGQGTRLTVV.

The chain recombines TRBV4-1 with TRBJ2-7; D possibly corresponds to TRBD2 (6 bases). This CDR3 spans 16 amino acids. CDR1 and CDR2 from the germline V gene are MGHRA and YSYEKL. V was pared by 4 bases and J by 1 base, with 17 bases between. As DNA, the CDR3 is TGCGCCAGCAGCCGGTACGGGAGTGGGAAATCCTACGAGCAGTACTTC. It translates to CASSRYGSGKSYEQYF.

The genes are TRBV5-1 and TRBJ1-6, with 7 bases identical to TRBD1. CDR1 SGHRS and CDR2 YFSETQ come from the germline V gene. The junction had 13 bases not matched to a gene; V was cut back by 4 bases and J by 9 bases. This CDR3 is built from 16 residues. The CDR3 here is CASSDSAGGRGSPLHF. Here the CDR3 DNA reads TGCGCCAGCAGCGATTCAGCAGGGGGTCGGGGTTCACCCCTCCACTTT.

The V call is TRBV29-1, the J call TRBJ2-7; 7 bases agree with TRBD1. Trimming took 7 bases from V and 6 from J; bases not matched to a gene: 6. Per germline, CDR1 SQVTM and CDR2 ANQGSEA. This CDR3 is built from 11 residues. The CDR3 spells CSGATGFEQYF. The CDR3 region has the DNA TGCAGCGGGGCGACAGGGTTCGAGCAGTACTTC.

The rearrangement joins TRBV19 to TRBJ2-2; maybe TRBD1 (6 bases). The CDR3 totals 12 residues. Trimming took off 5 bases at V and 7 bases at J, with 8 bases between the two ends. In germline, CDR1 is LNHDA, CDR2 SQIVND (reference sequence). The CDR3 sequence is CASSPGVGELFF. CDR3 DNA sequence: TGTGCCAGTAGTCCAGGGGTCGGGGAGCTGTTTTTT.

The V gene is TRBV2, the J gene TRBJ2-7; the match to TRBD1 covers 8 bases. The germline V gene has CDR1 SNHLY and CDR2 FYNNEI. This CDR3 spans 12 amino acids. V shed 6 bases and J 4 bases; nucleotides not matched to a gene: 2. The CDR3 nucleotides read TGTGCCAGCAGCCAGGGGGCATACGAGCAGTACTTC. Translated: CASSQGAYEQYF.

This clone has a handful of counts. The CDR3 loop is CASSLIGTGTYYLNTEAFF. In nucleotides, the CDR3 is TGTGCCAGCAGCTTGATCGGGACAGGGACCTACTACTTGAACACTGAAGCTTTCTTT. V and J are TRBV5-4 and TRBJ1-1; 9 nucleotides match TRBD1. There are 19 residues in the CDR3. Per the germline V gene, CDR1 is SGHNT and CDR2 is YYREEE (reference sequence). J gave up 0 bases and V 1 base, and 13 bases lay outside the gene matches.

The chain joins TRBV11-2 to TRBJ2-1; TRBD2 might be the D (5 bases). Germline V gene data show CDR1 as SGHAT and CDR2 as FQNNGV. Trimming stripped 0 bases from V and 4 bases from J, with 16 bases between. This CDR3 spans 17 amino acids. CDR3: CASSLEAGIAWYNEQFF. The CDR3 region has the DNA TGTGCCAGCAGCTTAGAGGCCGGGATAGCATGGTACAATGAGCAGTTCTTC.

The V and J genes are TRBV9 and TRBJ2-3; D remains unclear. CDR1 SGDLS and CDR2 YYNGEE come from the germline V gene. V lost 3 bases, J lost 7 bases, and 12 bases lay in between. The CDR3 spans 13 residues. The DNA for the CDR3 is TGTGCCAGCAGCGCCCGACTTTCTAATACGCAGTATTTT. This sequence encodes CASSARLSNTQYF.

In DNA, the CDR3 is TGTGCCAGCAGCCGGGGACAGGGGGCGGATACGCAGTATTTT. It encodes CASSRGQGADTQYF. V gene TRBV7-3 combines with J gene TRBJ2-3, with 12 bases lining up with TRBD1. The junction had 3 bases not matched to a gene; V was cut back by 5 bases and J by 6 bases. The CDR3 contains 14 residues. The germline V gene has CDR1 SGHTA and CDR2 FQGTGA.

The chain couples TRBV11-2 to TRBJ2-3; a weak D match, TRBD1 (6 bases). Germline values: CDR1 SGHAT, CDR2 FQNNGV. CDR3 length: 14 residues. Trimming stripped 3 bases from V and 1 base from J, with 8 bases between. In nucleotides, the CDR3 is TGTGCCAGCAGCTTCTCAGGGGGCACAGATACGCAGTATTTT. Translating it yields CASSFSGGTDTQYF.

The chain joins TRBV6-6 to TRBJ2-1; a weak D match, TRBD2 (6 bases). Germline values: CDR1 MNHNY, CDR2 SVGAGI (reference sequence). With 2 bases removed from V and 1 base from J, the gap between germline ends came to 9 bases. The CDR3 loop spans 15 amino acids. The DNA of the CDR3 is TGTGCCAGCAGTTACGCTAGCGCTTCCTACAATGAGCAGTTCTTC. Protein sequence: CASSYASASYNEQFF.

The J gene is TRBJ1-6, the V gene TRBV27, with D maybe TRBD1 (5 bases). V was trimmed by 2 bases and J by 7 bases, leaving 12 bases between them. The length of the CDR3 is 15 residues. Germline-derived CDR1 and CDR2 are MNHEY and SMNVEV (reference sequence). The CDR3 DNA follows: TGTGCCAGCAGTTTAAACGGGGGTTGGAATTCACCCCTCCACTTT. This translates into CASSLNGGWNSPLHF.

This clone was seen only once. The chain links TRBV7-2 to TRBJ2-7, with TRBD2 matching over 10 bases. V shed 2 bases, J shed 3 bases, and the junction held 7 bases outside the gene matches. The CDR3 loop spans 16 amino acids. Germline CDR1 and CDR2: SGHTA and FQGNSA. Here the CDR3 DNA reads TGTGCCAGCAGCTTATTCGAGCGGGGGGGAGACTACGAGCAGTACTTC. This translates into CASSLFERGGDYEQYF. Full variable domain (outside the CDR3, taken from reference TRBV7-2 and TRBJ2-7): GAGVSQSPSNKVTEKGKDVELRCDPISGHTALYWYRQSLGQGLEFLIYFQGNSAPDKSGLPSDRFSAERTGGSVSTLTIQRTQQEDSAVYLCASSLFERGGDYEQYFGPGTRLTVT.

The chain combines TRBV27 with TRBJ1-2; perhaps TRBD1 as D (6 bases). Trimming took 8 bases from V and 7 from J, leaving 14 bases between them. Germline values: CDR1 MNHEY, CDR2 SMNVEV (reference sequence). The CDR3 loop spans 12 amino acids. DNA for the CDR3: TGTGCCAGCGGAAGGGTGGGGGCTGGCTACACCTTC. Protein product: CASGRVGAGYTF.

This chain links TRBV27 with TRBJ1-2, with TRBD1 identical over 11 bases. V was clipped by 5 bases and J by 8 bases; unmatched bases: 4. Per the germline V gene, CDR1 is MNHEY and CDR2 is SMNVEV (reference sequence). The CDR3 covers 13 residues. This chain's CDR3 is CASSPGTGGGYTF. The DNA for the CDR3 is TGTGCCAGCAGTCCGGGGACAGGGGGAGGCTACACCTTC.

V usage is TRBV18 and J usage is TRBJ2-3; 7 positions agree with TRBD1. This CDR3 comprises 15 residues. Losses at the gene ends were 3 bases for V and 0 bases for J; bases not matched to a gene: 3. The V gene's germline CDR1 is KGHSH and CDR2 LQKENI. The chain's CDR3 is CASSPDRASTDTQYF. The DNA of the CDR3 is TGTGCCAGCTCACCCGACAGGGCTAGCACAGATACGCAGTATTTT.

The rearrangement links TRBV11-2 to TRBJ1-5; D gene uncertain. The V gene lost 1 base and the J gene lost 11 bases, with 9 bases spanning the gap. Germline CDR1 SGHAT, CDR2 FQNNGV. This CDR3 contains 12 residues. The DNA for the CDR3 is TGTGCCAGCAGCTTAGGGCCCCCCGCCCAGCATTTT. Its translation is CASSLGPPAQHF.

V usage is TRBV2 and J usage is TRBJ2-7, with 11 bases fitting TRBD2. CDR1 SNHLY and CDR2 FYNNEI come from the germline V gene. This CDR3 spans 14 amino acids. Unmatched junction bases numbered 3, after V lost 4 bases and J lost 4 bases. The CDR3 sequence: CASSGLAGRYEQYF. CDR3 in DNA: TGTGCCAGCAGTGGACTAGCGGGAAGATACGAGCAGTACTTC.

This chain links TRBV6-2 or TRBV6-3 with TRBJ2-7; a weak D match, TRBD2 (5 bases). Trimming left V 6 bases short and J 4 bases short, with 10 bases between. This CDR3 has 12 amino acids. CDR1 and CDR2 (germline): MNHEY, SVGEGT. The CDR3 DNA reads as TGTGCCAGCAGCGGACTGGGGTACGAGCAGTACTTC. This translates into CASSGLGYEQYF.